This entry is about one T cell receptor (beta chain). These data belong to a study of blood T cell repertoires in COVID-19. On the study more broadly: The United States, Italy and Spain provided the acute and convalescent COVID-19 samples. T cells, B-cell-depleted T cells, or PBMCs provided the cDNA or gDNA that served as material.

V was clipped by 3 bases and J by 2 bases; unmatched bases: 7. The V gene's germline CDR1 is LNHDA and CDR2 SQIVND (reference sequence). The CDR3 runs to 15 residues. Original analysis: Estimates of nucleated cell counts were drawn from the amplification of reference gene primers. Generated by immunoSEQ multiplex PCR, the TCRdb table keeps only in-frame clones and is missing some. V and J calls and clone size are copied from that table; D and trimming were computed from the DNA. Of hundreds of thousands of clones in the sample, over 75% were seen once. The origin of this receptor is an older woman with acute or convalescent COVID-19. The chain couples TRBV19 to TRBJ2-7; 7 bases map to TRBD2. The sequencing input was peripheral blood. Written as DNA, the CDR3 is TGTGCCAGTAGTATTAGCGGGCGAAATCCCTACGAGCAGTACTTC. The encoded protein is CASSISGRNPYEQYF.